In this sample, the clone carrying this T cell receptor (beta chain) turned up many times. This CDR3 has 17 residues. With V trimmed by 5 bases and J by 5 bases, 20 bases remained unmatched. Germline loops: CDR1 DFQATT, CDR2 SNEGSKA (reference sequence). TCRdb re-analysed the RT-PCR reads in MiXCR, keeping a single row per CDR3 protein. Of almost 700,000 distinct CDR3 sequences in the sample, 14% were seen once. The sequence derives from a female donor in good health, serving as a healthy control. The genes are TRBV20-1 and TRBJ2-5; TRBD2 aligns across 7 bases. The sample taken for sequencing was memory CD4+ T cells from blood. The CDR3 bases are TGCAGTGCTTACGCGGGCGGGCGACTAGCATTTAGTGAGACCCAGTACTTC. The encoded protein is CSAYAGGRLAFSETQYF.